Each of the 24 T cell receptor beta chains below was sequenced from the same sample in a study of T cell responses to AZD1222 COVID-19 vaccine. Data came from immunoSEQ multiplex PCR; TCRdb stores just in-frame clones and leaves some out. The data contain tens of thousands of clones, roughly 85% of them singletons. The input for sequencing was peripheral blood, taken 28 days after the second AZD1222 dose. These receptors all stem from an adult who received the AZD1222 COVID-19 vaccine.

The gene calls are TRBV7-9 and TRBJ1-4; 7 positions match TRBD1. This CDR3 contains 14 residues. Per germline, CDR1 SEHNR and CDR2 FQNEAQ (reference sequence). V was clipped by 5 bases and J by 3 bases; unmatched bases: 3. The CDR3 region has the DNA TGTGCCAGCAGCCAGGGACAGTCTAATGAAAAACTGTTTTTT. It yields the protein CASSQGQSNEKLFF. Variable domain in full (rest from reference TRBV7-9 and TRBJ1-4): DTGVSQNPRHKITKRGQNVTFRCDPISEHNRLYWYRQTLGQGPEFLTYFQNEAQLEKSRLLSDRFSAERPKGSFSTLEIQRTEQGDSAMYLCASSQGQSNEKLFFGSGTQLSVL.

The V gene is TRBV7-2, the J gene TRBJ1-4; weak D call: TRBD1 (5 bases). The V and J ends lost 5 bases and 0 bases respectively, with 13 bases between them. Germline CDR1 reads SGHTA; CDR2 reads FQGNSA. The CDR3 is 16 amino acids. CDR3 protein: CASSPAGGTTNEKLFF. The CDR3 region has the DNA TGTGCCAGCAGCCCCGCCGGGGGGACAACTAATGAAAAACTGTTTTTT. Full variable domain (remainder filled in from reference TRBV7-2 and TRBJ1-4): GAGVSQSPSNKVTEKGKDVELRCDPISGHTALYWYRQSLGQGLEFLIYFQGNSAPDKSGLPSDRFSAERTGGSVSTLTIQRTQQEDSAVYLCASSPAGGTTNEKLFFGSGTQLSVL.

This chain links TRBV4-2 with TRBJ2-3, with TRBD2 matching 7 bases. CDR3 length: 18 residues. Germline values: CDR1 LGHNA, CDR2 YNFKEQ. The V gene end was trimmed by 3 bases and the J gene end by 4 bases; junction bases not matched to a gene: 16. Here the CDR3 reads CASSHVNNHFGGADTQYF. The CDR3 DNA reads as TGTGCCAGCAGCCACGTTAATAACCATTTTGGGGGGGCAGATACGCAGTATTTT.

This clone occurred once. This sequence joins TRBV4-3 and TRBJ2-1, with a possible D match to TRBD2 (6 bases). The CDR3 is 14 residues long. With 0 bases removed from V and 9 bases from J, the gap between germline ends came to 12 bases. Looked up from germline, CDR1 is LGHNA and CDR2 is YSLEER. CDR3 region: CASSQDGGDFEQFF. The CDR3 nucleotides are TGCGCCAGCAGCCAAGATGGAGGGGATTTTGAGCAGTTCTTC.

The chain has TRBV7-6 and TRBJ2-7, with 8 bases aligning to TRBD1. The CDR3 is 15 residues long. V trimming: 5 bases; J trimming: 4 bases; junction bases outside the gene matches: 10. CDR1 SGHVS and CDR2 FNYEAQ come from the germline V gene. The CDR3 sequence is CASSRGQGVAYEQYF. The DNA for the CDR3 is TGTGCCAGCAGCCGCGGACAGGGTGTTGCGTACGAGCAGTACTTC. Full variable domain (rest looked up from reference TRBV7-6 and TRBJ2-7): GAGVSQSPRYKVTKRGQDVALRCDPISGHVSLYWYRQALGQGPEFLTYFNYEAQQDKSGLPNDRFSAERPEGSISTLTIQRTEQRDSAMYRCASSRGQGVAYEQYFGPGTRLTVT.

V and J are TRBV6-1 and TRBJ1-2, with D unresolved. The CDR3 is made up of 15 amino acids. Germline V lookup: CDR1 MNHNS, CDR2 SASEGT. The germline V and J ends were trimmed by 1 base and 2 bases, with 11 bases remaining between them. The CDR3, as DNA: TGTGCCAGCAGTGAAGACGGACGGGTAAACTATGGCTACACCTTC. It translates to CASSEDGRVNYGYTF.

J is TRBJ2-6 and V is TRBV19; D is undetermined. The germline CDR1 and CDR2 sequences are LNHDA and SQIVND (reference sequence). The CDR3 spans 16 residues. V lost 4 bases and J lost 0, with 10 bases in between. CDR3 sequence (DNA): TGTGCCAGTAGTAAGGAGCCCTACTCTGGGGCCAACGTCCTGACTTTC. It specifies CASSKEPYSGANVLTF.

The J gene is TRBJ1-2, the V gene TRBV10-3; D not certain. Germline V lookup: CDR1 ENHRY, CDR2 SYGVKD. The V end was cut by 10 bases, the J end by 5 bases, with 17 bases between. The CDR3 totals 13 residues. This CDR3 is CATDLGNNYGYTF. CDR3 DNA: TGTGCCACCGACCTGGGGAATAATTATGGCTACACCTTC.

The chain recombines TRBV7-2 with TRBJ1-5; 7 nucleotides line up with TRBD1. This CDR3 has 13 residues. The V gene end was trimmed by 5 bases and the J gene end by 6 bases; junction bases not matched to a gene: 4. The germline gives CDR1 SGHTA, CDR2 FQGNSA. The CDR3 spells CASSPQGGQPQHF. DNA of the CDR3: TGTGCCAGCAGCCCGCAGGGGGGTCAGCCCCAGCATTTT.

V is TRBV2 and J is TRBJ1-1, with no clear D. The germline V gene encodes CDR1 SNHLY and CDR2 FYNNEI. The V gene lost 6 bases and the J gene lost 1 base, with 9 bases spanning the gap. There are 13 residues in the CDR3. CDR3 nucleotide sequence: TGTGCCAGCAGGATGGACCCGAACACTGAAGCTTTCTTT. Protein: CASRMDPNTEAFF.

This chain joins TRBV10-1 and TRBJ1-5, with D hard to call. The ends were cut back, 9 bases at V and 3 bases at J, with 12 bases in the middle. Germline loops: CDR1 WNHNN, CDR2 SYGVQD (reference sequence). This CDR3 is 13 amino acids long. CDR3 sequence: CARPGAHNQPQHF. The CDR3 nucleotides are TGCGCCAGGCCAGGCGCACACAATCAGCCCCAGCATTTT.

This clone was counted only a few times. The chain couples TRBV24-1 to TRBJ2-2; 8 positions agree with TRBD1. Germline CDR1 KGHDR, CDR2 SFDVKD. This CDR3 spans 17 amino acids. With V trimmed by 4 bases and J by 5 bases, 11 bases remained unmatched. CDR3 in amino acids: CATSDRQGWGETGELFF. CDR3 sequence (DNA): TGTGCCACCAGTGACCGACAGGGGTGGGGCGAAACCGGGGAGCTGTTTTTT.

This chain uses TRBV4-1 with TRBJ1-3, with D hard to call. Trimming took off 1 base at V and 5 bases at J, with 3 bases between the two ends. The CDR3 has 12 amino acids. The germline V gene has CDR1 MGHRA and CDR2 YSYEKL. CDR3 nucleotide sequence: TGCGCCAGCAGCCAAGGGAGAAACACCATATATTTT. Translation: CASSQGRNTIYF.

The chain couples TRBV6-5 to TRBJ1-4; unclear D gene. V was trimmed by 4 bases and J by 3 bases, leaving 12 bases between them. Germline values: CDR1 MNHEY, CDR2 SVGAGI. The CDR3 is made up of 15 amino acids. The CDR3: CASSFLSMSNEKLFF. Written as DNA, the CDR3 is TGTGCCAGCAGTTTCCTAAGTATGTCTAATGAAAAACTGTTTTTT.

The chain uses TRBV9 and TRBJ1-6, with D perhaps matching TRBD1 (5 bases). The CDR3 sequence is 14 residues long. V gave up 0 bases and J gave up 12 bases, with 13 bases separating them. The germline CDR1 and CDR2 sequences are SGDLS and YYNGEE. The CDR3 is CASSVDSGSEPLHF. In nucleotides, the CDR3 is TGTGCCAGCAGCGTAGATTCAGGGTCGGAACCCCTCCACTTT.

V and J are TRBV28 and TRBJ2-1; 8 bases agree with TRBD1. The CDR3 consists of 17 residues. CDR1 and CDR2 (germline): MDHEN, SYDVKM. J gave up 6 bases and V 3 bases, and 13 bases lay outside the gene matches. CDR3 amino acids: CASSLERTGTSRNEQFF. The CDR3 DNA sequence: TGTGCCAGCAGTTTGGAGCGGACAGGGACCTCCCGCAATGAGCAGTTCTTC.

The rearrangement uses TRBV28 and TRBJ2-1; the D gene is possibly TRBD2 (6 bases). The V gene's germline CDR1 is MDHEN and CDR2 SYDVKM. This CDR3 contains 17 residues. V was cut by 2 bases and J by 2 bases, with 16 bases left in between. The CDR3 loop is CASSLQNLGLTYNEQFF. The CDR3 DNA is TGTGCCAGCAGTTTACAGAACCTCGGACTAACCTACAATGAGCAGTTCTTC.

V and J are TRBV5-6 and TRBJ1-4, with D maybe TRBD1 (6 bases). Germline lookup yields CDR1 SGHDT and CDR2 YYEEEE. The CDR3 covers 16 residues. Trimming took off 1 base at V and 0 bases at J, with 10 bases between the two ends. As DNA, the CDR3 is TGTGCCAGCAGCTTGCTGAGGGGGGCAACTAATGAAAAACTGTTTTTT. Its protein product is CASSLLRGATNEKLFF.

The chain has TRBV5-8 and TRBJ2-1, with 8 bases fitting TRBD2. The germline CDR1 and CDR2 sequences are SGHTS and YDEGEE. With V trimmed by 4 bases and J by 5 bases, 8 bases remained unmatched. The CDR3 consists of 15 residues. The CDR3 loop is CASSTAGGGNNEQFF. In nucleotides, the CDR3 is TGTGCCAGCAGCACCGCGGGGGGCGGGAACAATGAGCAGTTCTTC.

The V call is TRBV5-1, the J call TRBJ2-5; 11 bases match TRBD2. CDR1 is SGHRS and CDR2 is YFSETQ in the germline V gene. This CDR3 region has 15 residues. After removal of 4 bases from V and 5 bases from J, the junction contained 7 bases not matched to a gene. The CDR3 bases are TGCGCCAGCAGCAACCCTAGCGGGGGGCGGGAGACCCAGTACTTC. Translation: CASSNPSGGRETQYF.

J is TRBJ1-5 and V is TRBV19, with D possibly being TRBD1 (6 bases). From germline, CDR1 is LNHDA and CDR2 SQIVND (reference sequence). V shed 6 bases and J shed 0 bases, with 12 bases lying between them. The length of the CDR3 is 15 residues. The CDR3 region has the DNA TGTGCCAGTAGAGCAGGGGACCATAGCAATCAGCCCCAGCATTTT. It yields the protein CASRAGDHSNQPQHF.

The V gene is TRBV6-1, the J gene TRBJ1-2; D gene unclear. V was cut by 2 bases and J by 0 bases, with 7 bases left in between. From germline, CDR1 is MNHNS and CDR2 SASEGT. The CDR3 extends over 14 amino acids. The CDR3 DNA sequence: TGTGCCAGCAGTGAACTTCGAGCTAACTATGGCTACACCTTC. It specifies CASSELRANYGYTF.

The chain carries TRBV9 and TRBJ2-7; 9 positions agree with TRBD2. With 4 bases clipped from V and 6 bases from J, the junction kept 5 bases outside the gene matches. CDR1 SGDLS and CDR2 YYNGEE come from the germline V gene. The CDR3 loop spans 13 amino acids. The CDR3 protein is CASSLSGGPEQYF. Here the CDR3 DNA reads TGTGCCAGCAGCCTTAGCGGGGGCCCCGAGCAGTACTTC.

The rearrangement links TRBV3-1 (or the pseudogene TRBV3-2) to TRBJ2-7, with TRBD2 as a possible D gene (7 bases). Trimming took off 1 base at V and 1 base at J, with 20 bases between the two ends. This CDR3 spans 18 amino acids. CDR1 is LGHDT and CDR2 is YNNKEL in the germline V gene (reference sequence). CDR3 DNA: TGTGCCAGCAGCCAAGTACTTTCCGGGGGGCCCCCATCCTACGAGCAGTACTTC. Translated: CASSQVLSGGPPSYEQYF.